The sequence of this TCR beta chain was determined in a study of tumor and adjacent non-tumor tissue in lung cancer. Background on the study: Stage I to III disease affected 10 men and about five women aged about 30 to 76.

No cell sorting was done before RNA was extracted from the tissue. The normal lung tissue was taken more than 3 cm from the tumor edge. The library came from three nested PCR rounds adapted from ARM-PCR protocols. TCRdb recomputed calls from the multiplex PCR reads with MiXCR, one row per CDR3 protein. The top ten clones hold about 31% of a sample with 100,000 or so distinct CDR3 sequences, around three quarters of them seen once. This clonotype was detected only a few times. What it binds is unknown. Because the CDR3's place on the DNA is in doubt, the DNA is left out and the CDR3 is given as listed by TCRdb. The CDR3 sequence runs 13 residues, both termini included. CDR1 is MNHNY and CDR2 is SVGAGI in the germline V gene (reference sequence). Study results and caveats: Tumor repertoires had a smaller top 100 clone share than normal lung.

This sequence joins TRBV6-6 and TRBJ2-2. The sequencing input was distant non-tumor lung tissue. This TCR was sampled from a man aged 60 to 69 with small cell lung cancer. The CDR3 loop is CASSSSNAGELFF.